What follows are 11 T cell receptor beta chains derived from one specimen sequenced in a study of T cells in Graves' hyperthyroidism and ophthalmopathy. Amplification targeted TCR beta CDR3 regions from RNA transcripts. During a first-round RT-PCR of the TCR CDR3, the HTBI primer set was used. TCRdb passed the multiplex PCR reads through MiXCR, listing each CDR3 protein once. Of about 380,000 distinct CDR3 sequences listed, about a fifth are singletons. Sequenced material: blood. The receptors were gathered from a young man with Graves' ophthalmopathy.

The genes are TRBV12-3 or TRBV12-4 and TRBJ2-7, with TRBD1 matching 7 bases. The junction had 5 bases not matched to a gene; V was cut back by 1 base and J by 5 bases. This CDR3 is 14 amino acids long. The CDR3 spells CASSLGQGSDEQYF. CDR3 coding DNA: TGTGCCAGCAGTTTAGGACAGGGTAGCGACGAGCAGTACTTC.

The CDR3 sequence: CASSQELSPYNEQFF. In nucleotides, the CDR3 is TGCGCCAGCAGCCAAGAACTGAGTCCCTACAATGAGCAGTTCTTC. The J gene is TRBJ2-1, the V gene TRBV4-1; D is undetermined. This CDR3 spans 15 amino acids. The V and J ends lost 0 bases and 2 bases respectively, with 8 bases between them. The germline V gene has CDR1 MGHRA and CDR2 YSYEKL.

V and J are TRBV20-1 and TRBJ2-3, with 11 bases lining up with TRBD2. The trim removed 3 bases at V and 2 bases at J, leaving 4 bases unmatched. The germline V gene encodes CDR1 DFQATT and CDR2 SNEGSKA (reference sequence). The length of the CDR3 is 15 residues. The CDR3 DNA sequence: TGCAGTGCTAGGAAGACTAGCGGGGTCACAGATACGCAGTATTTT. Translating gives CSARKTSGVTDTQYF.

The V call is TRBV7-3, the J call TRBJ2-1; 10 positions match TRBD2. V dropped 5 bases and J dropped 3; count of bases not matched to a gene: 4. Germline lookup yields CDR1 SGHTA and CDR2 FQGTGA. CDR3 length: 15 residues. The CDR3 is CASSATSGYYNEQFF. In DNA, the CDR3 is TGTGCCAGCAGCGCGACTAGCGGGTACTACAATGAGCAGTTCTTC.

This clonotype was detected a few times. The chain joins TRBV24-1 to TRBJ2-3; possible D gene TRBD2, 7 bases. CDR3 length equals 18 residues. Germline CDR1 KGHDR, CDR2 SFDVKD. Trimming took off 6 bases at V and 4 bases at J, with 25 bases between the two ends. In nucleotides, the CDR3 is TGTGCCACCAGTAGGACATTGGCCATCGGGGGGCTCCCAGATACGCAGTATTTT. Its protein product is CATSRTLAIGGLPDTQYF.

This clonotype was seen only a few times. This chain uses TRBV15 with TRBJ1-1; D is uncertain. The CDR3 extends over 11 amino acids. Germline CDR1 is LNHNV and CDR2 is YYDKDF (reference sequence). With 3 bases removed from V and 1 base from J, the gap between germline ends came to 0 bases. The CDR3 region has the DNA TGTGCCACCAGCAGGAACACTGAAGCTTTCTTT. Residues: CATSRNTEAFF. The variable domain in full, completed from reference TRBV15 and TRBJ1-1, reads DAMVIQNPRYQVTQFGKPVTLSCSQTLNHNVMYWYQQKSSQAPKLLFHYYDKDFNNEADTPDNFQSRRPNTSFCFLDIRSPGLGDTAMYLCATSRNTEAFFGQGTRLTVV.

This clonotype showed up many times. The rearrangement joins TRBV6-1 to TRBJ1-2; D is unclear. CDR1 and CDR2 (germline): MNHNS, SASEGT. Trimming pared 3 bases from V and 5 bases from J, leaving 7 bases between. There are 12 residues in the CDR3. In DNA form, the CDR3 reads TGTGCCAGCAGTGACGCGGGGTATGGCTACACCTTC. Translation gives CASSDAGYGYTF.

This clonotype was found many times. This CDR3 is CASTPQGVATEAFF. As DNA, the CDR3 is TGTGCCAGCACCCCTCAGGGAGTGGCCACTGAAGCTTTCTTT. This chain links TRBV2 with TRBJ1-1; D is possibly TRBD1 (5 bases). The CDR3 length is 14 residues. Germline V gene sequence: CDR1 SNHLY, CDR2 FYNNEI. Trimming removed 7 bases at V and 4 bases at J, with 16 bases between.

V usage is TRBV12-3 or TRBV12-4 and J usage is TRBJ2-7; 9 positions agree with TRBD1. The V and J ends lost 9 bases and 7 bases, in that order; junction bases with no gene match: 10. This CDR3 is built from 13 residues. Written as DNA, the CDR3 is TGTGCCAGTCGCAGGACAGGGGTGGGGGAGCAGTACTTC. It codes for CASRRTGVGEQYF.

The chain employs TRBV10-2 and TRBJ2-2; D gene unclear. V was clipped by 3 bases and J by 8 bases, with 13 bases between them. This CDR3 region has 14 residues. Germline CDR1 reads WSHSY; CDR2 reads SAAADI. The CDR3 nucleotides read TGCGCCAGCAGTGAATTTATTGGGGTAGGGGAGCTGTTTTTT. Translated: CASSEFIGVGELFF.

The gene calls are TRBV4-3 and TRBJ2-5; the match to TRBD2 covers 7 bases. V shed 3 bases and J 2 bases; nucleotides not matched to a gene: 6. Germline-derived CDR1 and CDR2 are LGHNA and YSLEER. The CDR3 is made up of 15 amino acids. DNA of the CDR3: TGCGCCAGCAGCCATGCCCTAGCGGATCAAGAGACCCAGTACTTC. Its translation: CASSHALADQETQYF.